The present entry profiles one T cell receptor (beta chain) with its context. Its antigen target is currently unknown. No clone much larger than this one lies a single base away; base qualities are absent. The sample is drawn from a study of shared clonotypes between healthy human individuals (dated by TCRdb to about 2020). Broadly, across the study: The cohort comprised a couple of women and a few men aged 18 to 49 years. Per donor, three plates each were used for CD4 naive and CD4 memory, two for CD8 naive, and one for CD8 memory. To estimate repertoire size and how much clonotypes are shared between individuals, the study performed deep sequencing of blood TCR repertoires from 4 to 6 healthy adults. Libraries were prepared and TCR repertoires were sequenced by different laboratories using diverse techniques, in order to increase sequencing depth and limit assay-specific biases. Between about 0.85 and 10 billion PBMCs per donor were obtained by leukapheresis.

As encoded in the germline V gene, CDR1 is SGHTA while CDR2 is FQGNSA. From the cysteine up to the phenylalanine, the CDR3 has a length of 16 residues. The DNA shown is the 48-base CDR3, in frame from base 1. Trimmed from V: 4 bases; trimmed from J: 0 bases; junction bases lacking a gene match: 4. Results the study describes overall, beyond this receptor: Because the study included a small number of donors, the genetic and exposure-history diversity represented was limited. Rarefaction of sorted-subset datasets indicated incomplete sequencing despite the large sequencing depth. Clonotypes shared by all four sorted-subset donors showed higher generation probabilities than non-shared clonotypes. Sampling was restricted to blood, and TCR repertoires in tissue are likely to differ from TCR repertoires in blood. Based on pairwise subsampling, the degree of clonotype sharing among donors was expected to be affected by sequencing depth. Across a handful of donors, around 5% of naive CD4, 3.5% of naive CD8, under 2.5% of memory CD4, and approximately 0.4% of memory CD8 clonotypes were shared. Naive subsets generally had larger estimated clonotype richness than memory subsets did.

Donors were healthy HIV-negative adults with no recently reported acute infections or vaccinations. Only Caucasian adults living in Nashville, Tennessee, USA were represented among the donors. CD4+ T cells were enriched by magnetic negative selection, after which naive cells were positively selected on CD45RA and the negative fraction was taken as the memory subset. Blood was obtained by leukapheresis, after which PBMCs were separated by Ficoll-Histopaque density gradient centrifugation and cryopreserved in liquid nitrogen vapor phase. Analytical flow cytometry was used to check the purity and quantity of every magnetically sorted T cell population. Genomic DNA was isolated from every sorted fraction and measured by UV absorbance on a Nanodrop 2000c. TCR CDR3 regions were amplified from genomic DNA by multiplex PCR using the deep immunoSEQ assay. Extracted genomic DNA from each cell subset was distributed evenly across all wells of several immunoSEQ 96-well plates, and each plate was treated as a replicate. For sorted subsets, 150 to 250 ng of genomic DNA, equivalent to 25,000 to 35,000 T cell genomes, went into each replicate PCR. The purified libraries were quantified using a Qubit 3.0 fluorometer, sized with a Bioanalyzer 2100, and then quantified again using the KAPA Library Quantification kit. A separate single-read 150-cycle Illumina NextSeq 550 flow cell was used to sequence each immunoSEQ 96-well plate. The published analysis was carried out like this. Because the immunoSEQ output held only junctional sequences and lacked quality scores, the filtering could not match the filtering applied to full-length reads. Sequences were annotated with PyIR, a Python wrapper for IgBLAST v1.9, and V/J genes and CDR3 were assigned using IMGT germline references. Reads were filtered out if the reads had weak V/J assignments (E-value above 1e-6), no CDR3, stop codons, out-of-frame junctions, or ambiguous translated residues. V3J clonotypes were defined as sequences sharing the same inferred V gene, J gene, and CDR3 amino acid sequence. Percentage overlap between repertoires was computed as shared unique clonotypes divided by the size of the smaller repertoire. Three approaches were used to assess repertoire richness: RTK rarefaction, the Chao1 estimator, and Recon v2.1 estimates of unobserved clonotypes. OLGA was used to compute generation probabilities for all TCRbeta clonotypes that the gDNA method yielded from a few donors. Not all clones reach the TCRdb copy of this immuneACCESS table, which keeps in-frame sequences only. Checked studies attribute under half of the gap to unresolved V genes and leave the rest unexplained. V, J and clone size derive from that table, while D and trimming were established from the DNA sequence. This sample holds 650,000 to 750,000 clones; less than 80% were observed only once. Together, the top ten hold around 2% of the sample.

The receptor's source is a woman aged 25 to 39 in good health. The sample was memory CD4+ T cells sorted from blood. Sample cell subset or site, as interpreted from the label and publication: CD45RA-negative fraction. The chain was built from TRBV7-2 and TRBJ1-5, with TRBD1 matching 9 junction bases. Read as DNA, the sequence is TGTGCCAGCAGCTCCAGACAGGGGGTTAGCAATCAGCCCCAGCATTTT. This translates into CASSSRQGVSNQPQHF.